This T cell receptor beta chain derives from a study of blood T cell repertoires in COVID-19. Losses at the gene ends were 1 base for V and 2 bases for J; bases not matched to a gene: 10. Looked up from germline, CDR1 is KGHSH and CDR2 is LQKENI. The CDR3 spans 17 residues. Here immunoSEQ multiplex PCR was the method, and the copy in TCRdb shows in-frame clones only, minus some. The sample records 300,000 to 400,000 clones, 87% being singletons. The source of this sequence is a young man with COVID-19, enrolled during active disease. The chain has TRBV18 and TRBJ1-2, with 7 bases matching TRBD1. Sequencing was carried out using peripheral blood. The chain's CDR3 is CASSPRDSGNGNYGYTF. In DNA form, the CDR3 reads TGTGCCAGCTCACCACGGGACAGCGGAAACGGGAACTATGGCTACACCTTC.